Following are 18 T cell receptor beta chains from one sample sequenced in a study of blood T cells in healthy people across ages. The second PCR ran about 6 to 12 cycles with a sample-barcoded 5' primer and J-beta primers. One entry per CDR3 protein results from TCRdb running MiXCR on the 5' RACE reads. This sample has more than 800,000 distinct CDR3 sequences, with 25% to 35% found just once. Material: blood. The receptors here all came from an elderly woman in good health.

The V gene is TRBV29-1, the J gene TRBJ2-5; D is unresolved. V was clipped by 6 bases and J by 1 base, with 12 bases between them. Germline CDR1 reads SQVTM; CDR2 reads ANQGSEA. This CDR3 spans 13 amino acids. The CDR3 sequence is CSVQAPVQETQYF. For the CDR3, the DNA is TGCAGCGTCCAAGCTCCCGTCCAAGAGACCCAGTACTTC.

V and J are TRBV5-6 and TRBJ1-2; TRBD1 is a possible D gene (6 bases). CDR1 SGHDT and CDR2 YYEEEE come from the germline V gene. The V gene lost 4 bases and the J gene lost 3 bases, with 10 bases spanning the gap. There are 13 residues in the CDR3. The CDR3 nucleotides are TGTGCCAGCAGCGTGGACAGCCACTATGGCTACACCTTC. It is translated as CASSVDSHYGYTF.

The chain links TRBV7-3 to TRBJ1-2; D ambiguous. This CDR3 comprises 15 residues. Trimming cost V 2 bases and J 2 bases, with 12 bases left between them. The V gene's germline CDR1 is SGHTA and CDR2 FQGTGA. The CDR3 loop is CASSLGDLGNYGYTF. As DNA, the CDR3 is TGTGCCAGCAGCTTAGGGGATCTAGGAAACTATGGCTACACCTTC.

This clonotype was detected ten times or more. This chain joins TRBV27 and TRBJ1-2, with 8 bases that match TRBD1. The CDR3 is 13 amino acids. Trimming removed 6 bases from V and 7 bases from J; junction bases left unmatched: 7. Looked up from germline, CDR1 is MNHEY and CDR2 is SMNVEV (reference sequence). The CDR3 coding sequence is TGTGCCAGCAGCCGAGACAGGGGCTTTGGCTACACCTTC. Its translation: CASSRDRGFGYTF.

This clonotype has only a few counts. This sequence joins TRBV5-1 and TRBJ1-1; 10 bases agree with TRBD1. The length of the CDR3 is 18 residues. The V gene's germline CDR1 is SGHRS and CDR2 YFSETQ. V was pared by 7 bases and J by 3 bases, with 18 bases of the junction left unmatched. The CDR3 loop reads CASSKRQGAGGKDTEAFF. The CDR3 DNA sequence: TGCGCCAGCTCCAAAAGACAGGGGGCCGGCGGTAAGGACACTGAAGCTTTCTTT.

V usage is TRBV6-5 and J usage is TRBJ1-2; 7 bases match TRBD1. Germline CDR1 and CDR2: MNHEY and SVGAGI. There are 14 residues in the CDR3. The trim removed 5 bases at V and 8 bases at J, leaving 11 bases unmatched. In nucleotides, the CDR3 is TGTGCCAGCAGTCAGGGACAGCTTTGCTTCGGCTACACCTTC. The encoded protein is CASSQGQLCFGYTF.

This clonotype occurred many times. The chain has TRBV20-1 and TRBJ2-3; 10 nucleotides align to TRBD2. This CDR3 is 15 amino acids long. CDR1 and CDR2 from the germline V gene are DFQATT and SNEGSKA (reference sequence). Trimming took 6 bases from V and 1 from J; bases not matched to a gene: 7. The CDR3 nucleotides are TGCAGTGCCCCTCTAGCGGGGGACGGCACAGATACGCAGTATTTT. Protein sequence: CSAPLAGDGTDTQYF.

Comments on this clonotype: A read error may produce the germline difference seen at one junction end. The chain is built from TRBV25-1 and TRBJ1-2; a possible D gene is TRBD1 (6 bases). This CDR3 is 13 amino acids long. From germline, CDR1 is MGHDK and CDR2 SYGVNS. DNA for the CDR3: TGTGCCAGCAGACAGGGCGGGAACTGTGGCTACACCTTC. Translated, it gives CASRQGGNCGYTF.

This clonotype was detected many times. The chain carries TRBV20-1 and TRBJ2-7; perhaps TRBD2 as D (5 bases). The CDR3 totals 14 residues. Trimming left V 0 bases short and J 5 bases short, with 14 bases between. The V gene's germline CDR1 is DFQATT and CDR2 SNEGSKA (reference sequence). CDR3 amino acids: CSARDLRGVNEQYF. Here the CDR3 DNA reads TGCAGTGCTAGAGATTTACGGGGAGTCAACGAGCAGTACTTC.

This clonotype was recorded at least ten times. CDR3 amino acids: CASSVGGSGVQETQYF. DNA of the CDR3: TGTGCCAGCAGCGTAGGGGGTAGCGGGGTGCAAGAGACCCAGTACTTC. The chain is built from TRBV9 and TRBJ2-5; 8 positions match TRBD2. V lost 0 bases to trimming and J lost 2 bases; unmatched junction nucleotides: 6. The V gene's germline CDR1 is SGDLS and CDR2 YYNGEE. CDR3 length: 16 amino acids.

This clonotype occurred many times. The chain uses TRBV20-1 and TRBJ2-5, with D possibly TRBD1 on 7 matching bases. Between the trimmed V and J ends, which lost 3 bases and 2 bases, there was a span of 19 bases. The CDR3 runs 16 residues. Germline CDR1 and CDR2: DFQATT and SNEGSKA (reference sequence). The CDR3 region has the DNA TGCAGTGCTAGTGGAGCGGGTGCAGGGGGACAAGAGACCCAGTACTTC. Translating gives CSASGAGAGGQETQYF.

The chain links TRBV15 to TRBJ1-1; possible D gene TRBD1, 5 bases. The CDR3 length is 13 residues. Deletions cut 8 bases from V and 10 bases from J, with 20 bases between. Germline assignment: CDR1 LNHNV and CDR2 YYDKDF (reference sequence). DNA of the CDR3: TGTGCCACCTCGGGGGGTGTCAGGGAGAGAGCTTTCTTT. Protein: CATSGGVRERAFF.

This clonotype was seen ten or more times. The DNA of the CDR3 is TGTGCCAGCAGTTTAGGGACTGAAGCTTTCTTT. This translates into CASSLGTEAFF. The rearrangement joins TRBV12-3 or TRBV12-4 to TRBJ1-1, with unresolved D. Between the trimmed V and J ends, which lost 1 base and 5 bases, there was a span of 2 bases. The CDR3 is 11 amino acids.

For this clonotype: This sequence may be a read error, since a much larger clone differs from it by one base. The chain uses TRBV6-5 and TRBJ2-7; D possibly corresponds to TRBD2 (5 bases). The CDR3 sequence is 15 residues long. CDR1 is MNHEY, CDR2 SVGAGI, per germline. Trimming stripped 2 bases from V and 7 bases from J, with 18 bases between. The DNA for the CDR3 is TGTGCCAGCAGTTACGGCGGGTTCTCCTACAATGAGCAGTACTTC. Translating it yields CASSYGGFSYNEQYF.

Turning to this clonotype: Given a much more abundant clone one base away, this may be a read error. This chain links TRBV4-2 with TRBJ2-1; 8 nucleotides agree with TRBD2. Germline CDR1 and CDR2: LGHNA and YNFKEQ. The CDR3 contains 17 residues. Trimming took 1 base from V and 7 from J; bases not matched to a gene: 12. The DNA of the CDR3 is TGTGCCAGCAGCCAAGTGGGGAGGAGCGGGGGAGAGAATGAGCAGTTCTTC. Protein product: CASSQVGRSGGENEQFF.

This clonotype was observed a handful of times. A much bigger clone sits one base away, suggesting this may be a read error. The CDR3 protein is CAGNQGIYNEQFF. CDR3 sequence (DNA): TGTGCCGGCAATCAGGGGATCTACAATGAGCAGTTCTTC. The chain combines TRBV7-2 with TRBJ2-1; a weak D match, TRBD1 (6 bases). The CDR3 spans 13 residues. The germline V gene encodes CDR1 SGHTA and CDR2 FQGNSA. V dropped 11 bases and J dropped 3 bases, with 14 bases sitting between them.

V is TRBV27 and J is TRBJ1-6; D is ambiguous. This CDR3 is 13 amino acids long. V gave up 2 bases and J gave up 6 bases, with 5 bases separating them. The V gene's germline CDR1 is MNHEY and CDR2 SMNVEV (reference sequence). The DNA for the CDR3 is TGTGCCAGCAGTTTAAAGGTTAATTCACCCCTCCACTTT. Residues: CASSLKVNSPLHF.

This clonotype came up many times. V usage is TRBV5-1 and J usage is TRBJ2-5, with 8 bases identical to TRBD1. J lost 4 bases, V lost 3 bases, and 8 bases had no gene match. This CDR3 region has 15 residues. Germline assignment: CDR1 SGHRS and CDR2 YFSETQ. Here the CDR3 reads CASSSGQGALETQYF. The CDR3 nucleotides are TGCGCCAGCAGCTCCGGACAGGGAGCACTAGAGACCCAGTACTTC.